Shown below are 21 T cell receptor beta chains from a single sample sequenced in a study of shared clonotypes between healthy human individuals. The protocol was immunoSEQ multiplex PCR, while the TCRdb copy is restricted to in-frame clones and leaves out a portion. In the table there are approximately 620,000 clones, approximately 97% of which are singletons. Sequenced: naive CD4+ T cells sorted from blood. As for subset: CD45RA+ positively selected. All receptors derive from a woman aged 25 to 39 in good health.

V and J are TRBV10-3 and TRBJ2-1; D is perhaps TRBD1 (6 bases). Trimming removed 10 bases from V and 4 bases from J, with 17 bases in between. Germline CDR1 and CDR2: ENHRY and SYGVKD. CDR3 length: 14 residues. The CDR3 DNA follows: TGTGCCACCAAACAGGGTCCCCTATACAATGAGCAGTTCTTC. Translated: CATKQGPLYNEQFF.

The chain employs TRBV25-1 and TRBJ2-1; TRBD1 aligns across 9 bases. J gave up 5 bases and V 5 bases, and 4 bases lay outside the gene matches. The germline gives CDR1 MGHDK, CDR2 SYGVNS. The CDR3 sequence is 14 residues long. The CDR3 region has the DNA TGTGCCAGCAGTACGGGACAGGGAAACAATGAGCAGTTCTTC. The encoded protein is CASSTGQGNNEQFF.

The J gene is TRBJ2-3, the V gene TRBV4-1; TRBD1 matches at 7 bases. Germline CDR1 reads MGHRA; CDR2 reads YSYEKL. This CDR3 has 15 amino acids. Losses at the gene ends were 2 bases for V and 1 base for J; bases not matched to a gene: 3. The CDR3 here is CASSQMGTGTDTQYF. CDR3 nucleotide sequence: TGCGCCAGCAGCCAAATGGGGACAGGCACAGATACGCAGTATTTT.

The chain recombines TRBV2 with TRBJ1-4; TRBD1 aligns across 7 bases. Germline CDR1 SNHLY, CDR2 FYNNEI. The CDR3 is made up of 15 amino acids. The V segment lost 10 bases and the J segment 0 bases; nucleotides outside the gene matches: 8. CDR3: CATRQGLATNEKLFF. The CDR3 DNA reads TGTGCCACCCGACAGGGCCTTGCAACTAATGAAAAACTGTTTTTT.

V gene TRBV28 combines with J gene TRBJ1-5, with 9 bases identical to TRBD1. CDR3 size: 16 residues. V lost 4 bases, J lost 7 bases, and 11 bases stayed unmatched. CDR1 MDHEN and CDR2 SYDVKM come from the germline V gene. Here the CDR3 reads CASSSGGQGWRQPQHF. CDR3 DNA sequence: TGTGCCAGCAGTTCAGGGGGACAGGGTTGGAGGCAGCCCCAGCATTTT.

CDR3 nucleotide sequence: TGTGCCACCAGCAGAGATTTGAGGGGAACGGGCAATCAGCCCCAGCATTTT. It encodes CATSRDLRGTGNQPQHF. This rearrangement joins TRBV15 to TRBJ1-5; weak D call: TRBD1 (5 bases). The length of the CDR3 is 17 residues. Deletions cut 0 bases from V and 2 bases from J, with 14 bases between. Germline assignment: CDR1 LNHNV and CDR2 YYDKDF (reference sequence).

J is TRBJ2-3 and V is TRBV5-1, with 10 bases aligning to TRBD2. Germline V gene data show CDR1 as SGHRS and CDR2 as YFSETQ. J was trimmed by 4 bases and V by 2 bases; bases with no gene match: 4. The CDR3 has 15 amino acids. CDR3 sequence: CASSLAGGPADTQYF. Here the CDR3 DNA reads TGCGCCAGCAGCTTAGCGGGAGGGCCGGCAGATACGCAGTATTTT.

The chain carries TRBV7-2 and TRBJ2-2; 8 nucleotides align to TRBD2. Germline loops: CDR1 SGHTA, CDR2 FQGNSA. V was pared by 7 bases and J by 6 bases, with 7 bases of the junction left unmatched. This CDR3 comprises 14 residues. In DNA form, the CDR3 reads TGTGCCAGCACGGGGCGGGAGGAGGCCGGGGAGCTGTTTTTT. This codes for CASTGREEAGELFF.

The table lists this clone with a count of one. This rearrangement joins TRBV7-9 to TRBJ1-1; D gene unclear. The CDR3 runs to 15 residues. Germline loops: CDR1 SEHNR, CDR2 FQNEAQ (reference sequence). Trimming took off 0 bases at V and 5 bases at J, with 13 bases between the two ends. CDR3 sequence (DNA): TGTGCCAGCAGCTTAGCGTTGAGGGATGGGACTGAAGCTTTCTTT. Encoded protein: CASSLALRDGTEAFF.

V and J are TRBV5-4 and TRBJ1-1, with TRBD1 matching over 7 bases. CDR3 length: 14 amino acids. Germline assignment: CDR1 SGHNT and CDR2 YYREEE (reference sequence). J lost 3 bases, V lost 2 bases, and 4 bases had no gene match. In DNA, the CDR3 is TGTGCCAGCAGCTTTGAGACAGGGTACACTGAAGCTTTCTTT. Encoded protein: CASSFETGYTEAFF.

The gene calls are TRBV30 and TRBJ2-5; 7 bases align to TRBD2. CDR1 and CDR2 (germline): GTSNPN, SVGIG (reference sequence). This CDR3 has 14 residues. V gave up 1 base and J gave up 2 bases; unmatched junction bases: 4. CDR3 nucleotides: TGTGCCTGGAGTGATCCGCGGGGGCAAGAGACCCAGTACTTC. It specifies CAWSDPRGQETQYF.

The CDR3 sequence is CASSDGSGVGYNEQFF. In nucleotides, the CDR3 is TGCGCCAGCAGTGATGGTTCGGGAGTGGGGTACAATGAGCAGTTCTTC. The V and J genes are TRBV10-2 and TRBJ2-1; tentative D call: TRBD2 (6 bases). With 3 bases removed from V and 4 bases from J, the gap between germline ends came to 16 bases. This CDR3 spans 16 amino acids. In germline, CDR1 is WSHSY, CDR2 SAAADI.

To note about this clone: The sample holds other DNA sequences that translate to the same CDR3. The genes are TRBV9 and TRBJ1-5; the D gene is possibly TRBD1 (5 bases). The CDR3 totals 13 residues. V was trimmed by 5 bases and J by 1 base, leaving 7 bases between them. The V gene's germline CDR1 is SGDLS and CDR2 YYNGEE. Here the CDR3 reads CASSGDSNQPQHF. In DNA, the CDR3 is TGTGCCAGCAGTGGGGACAGCAATCAGCCCCAGCATTTT.

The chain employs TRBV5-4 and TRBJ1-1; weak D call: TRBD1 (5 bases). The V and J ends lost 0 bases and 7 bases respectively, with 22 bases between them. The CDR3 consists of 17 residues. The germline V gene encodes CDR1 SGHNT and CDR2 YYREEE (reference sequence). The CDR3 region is CASSLELTGQGWGEAFF. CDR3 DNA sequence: TGTGCCAGCAGCTTGGAGCTTACGGGGCAGGGTTGGGGTGAAGCTTTCTTT.

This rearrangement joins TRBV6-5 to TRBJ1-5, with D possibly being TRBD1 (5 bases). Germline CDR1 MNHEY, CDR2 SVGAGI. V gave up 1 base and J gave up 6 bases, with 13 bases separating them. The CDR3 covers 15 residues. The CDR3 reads CASSYFGGGGQPQHF. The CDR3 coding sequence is TGTGCCAGCAGTTACTTTGGGGGGGGAGGTCAGCCCCAGCATTTT.

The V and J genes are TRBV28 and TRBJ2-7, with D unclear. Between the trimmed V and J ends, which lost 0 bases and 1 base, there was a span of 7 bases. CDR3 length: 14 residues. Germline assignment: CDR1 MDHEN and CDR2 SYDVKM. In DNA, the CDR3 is TGTGCCAGCAGTTTATGGGTAGGATCCTACGAGCAGTACTTC. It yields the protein CASSLWVGSYEQYF.

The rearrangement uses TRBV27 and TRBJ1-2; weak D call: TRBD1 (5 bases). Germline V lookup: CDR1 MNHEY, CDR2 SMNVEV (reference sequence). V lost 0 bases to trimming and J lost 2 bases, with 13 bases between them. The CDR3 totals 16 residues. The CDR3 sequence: CASSLSSRGRNYGYTF. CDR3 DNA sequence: TGTGCCAGCAGTTTATCTTCTCGGGGGAGGAACTATGGCTACACCTTC.

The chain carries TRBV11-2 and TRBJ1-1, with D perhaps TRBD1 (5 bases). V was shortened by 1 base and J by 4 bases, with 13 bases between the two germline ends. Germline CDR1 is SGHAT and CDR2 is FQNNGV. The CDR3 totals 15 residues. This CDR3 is CASSLGVRVSTEAFF. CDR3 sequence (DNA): TGTGCCAGCAGCTTAGGTGTCAGGGTAAGCACTGAAGCTTTCTTT.

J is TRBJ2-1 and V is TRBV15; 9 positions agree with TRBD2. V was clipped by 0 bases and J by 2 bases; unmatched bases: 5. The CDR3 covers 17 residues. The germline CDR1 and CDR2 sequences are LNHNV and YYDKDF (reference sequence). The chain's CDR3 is CATSRDGSGSPYNEQFF. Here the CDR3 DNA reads TGTGCCACCAGCAGAGATGGTAGCGGGAGTCCCTACAATGAGCAGTTCTTC.

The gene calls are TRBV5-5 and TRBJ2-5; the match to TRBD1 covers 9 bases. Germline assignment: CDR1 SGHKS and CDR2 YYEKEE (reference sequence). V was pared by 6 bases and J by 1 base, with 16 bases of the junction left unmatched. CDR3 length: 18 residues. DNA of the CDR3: TGTGCCAGCATCAGATCTTTCGGGACAGGGCTCGCCCAAGAGACCCAGTACTTC. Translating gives CASIRSFGTGLAQETQYF.

The CDR3 loop is CASRGDRGPGNTIYF. The CDR3 region has the DNA TGTGCCAGCAGGGGGGACAGGGGGCCTGGAAACACCATATATTTT. V gene TRBV2 combines with J gene TRBJ1-3; 12 positions match TRBD1. The CDR3 consists of 15 residues. Germline values: CDR1 SNHLY, CDR2 FYNNEI. Losses at the gene ends were 6 bases for V and 2 bases for J; bases not matched to a gene: 2.